The 6 T cell receptor beta chains below were found in one sample sequenced in a study of T cell responses to AZD1222 COVID-19 vaccine. Repertoires were generated with immunoSEQ multiplex PCR, while TCRdb's copy carries only in-frame clones and drops some. The sample has about 150,000 clones; about 89% are singletons. The source material was peripheral blood, sampled 28 days after the second AZD1222 dose. The receptors come from an adult who received the AZD1222 COVID-19 vaccine.

The genes are TRBV9 and TRBJ1-1; 7 bases map to TRBD1. The CDR3 runs 13 residues. Trimming cost V 4 bases and J 6 bases; bases outside gene matches: 6. In germline, CDR1 is SGDLS, CDR2 YYNGEE. CDR3 region: CASSNRQGSEAFF. CDR3 sequence (DNA): TGTGCCAGCAGCAACCGACAGGGCTCTGAAGCTTTCTTT.

The chain carries TRBV3-1 (or the pseudogene TRBV3-2) and TRBJ2-7; no clear D. The ends were cut back, 1 base at V and 3 bases at J, with 7 bases in the middle. Germline CDR1 reads LGHDT; CDR2 reads YNNKEL (reference sequence). CDR3 length: 13 amino acids. CDR3 amino acids: CASSQVLGYEQYF. The CDR3 nucleotides read TGTGCCAGCAGCCAAGTTCTCGGCTACGAGCAGTACTTC.

This chain links TRBV6-2 or TRBV6-3 with TRBJ1-2, with D possibly being TRBD1 (6 bases). Germline V lookup: CDR1 MNHEY, CDR2 SVGEGT. The CDR3 extends over 14 amino acids. V was cut by 6 bases and J by 3 bases, with 14 bases left in between. The CDR3 nucleotides are TGTGCCAGCAGCTTAACCGACAGGTACTATGGCTACACCTTC. Protein product: CASSLTDRYYGYTF.

The chain links TRBV6-2 or TRBV6-3 to TRBJ2-4; no firm D call. Germline CDR1 and CDR2: MNHEY and SVGEGT. V was pared by 3 bases and J by 5 bases, with 11 bases between. This CDR3 contains 14 residues. The chain's CDR3 is CASSYSGNQNIQYF. CDR3 DNA sequence: TGTGCCAGCAGTTATTCTGGGAACCAAAACATTCAGTACTTC.

This chain uses TRBV2 with TRBJ1-2; D may be TRBD1 (5 bases). Trimming left V 5 bases short and J 4 bases short, with 17 bases between. The germline V gene encodes CDR1 SNHLY and CDR2 FYNNEI. The CDR3 is 15 residues long. CDR3 sequence: CASSPPGRRLYGYTF. CDR3 sequence (DNA): TGTGCCAGCAGTCCCCCGGGACGGAGGCTCTATGGCTACACCTTC.

The J gene is TRBJ2-5, the V gene TRBV7-2, with D perhaps given as TRBD1 or TRBD2 (6 bases each). Germline V gives CDR1 SGHTA, CDR2 FQGNSA. This CDR3 comprises 14 residues. V was shortened by 5 bases and J by 2 bases, with 12 bases between the two germline ends. The CDR3, as DNA: TGTGCCAGCAGCCCAGGGGACTGGCAAGAGACCCAGTACTTC. This codes for CASSPGDWQETQYF.